This TCR beta chain was found in a study of T cell responses to AZD1222 COVID-19 vaccine. The overall study: It was second doses at about 4 or about 12 weeks that were pooled.

Generated by immunoSEQ multiplex PCR, the TCRdb table keeps only in-frame clones and is missing some. The sample yields 150,000 to 200,000 clones, around 92% seen once. Study results and caveats: The donor group comprised mostly white British people and more females; the analysis possibly underestimated clonal diversity. Sampling that yielded the repertoires occurred only after the peak T cell response.

In regard to this clone: No antigen is known for it.

The CDR3 consists of 16 residues. The germline CDR1 and CDR2 sequences are SNHLY and FYNNEI. Trimming shortened V by 10 bases and J by 0 bases, and 20 bases separated the two germline ends. The sample consisted of peripheral blood, taken on day 0 of AZD1222 vaccination. V and J are TRBV2 and TRBJ2-3; D call uncertain. The clonotype originates from an adult in good health. The DNA of the CDR3 is TGTGCCATCAAAGAACCCGGCGGTGGTAGCACAGATACGCAGTATTTT. Translated: CAIKEPGGGSTDTQYF. Full variable domain (missing parts from reference TRBV2 and TRBJ2-3): EPEVTQTPSHQVTQMGQEVILRCVPISNHLYFYWYRQILGQKVEFLVSFYNNEISEKSEIFDDQFSVERPDGSNFTLKIRSTKLEDSAMYFCAIKEPGGGSTDTQYFGPGTRLTVL.